The T cell receptor (beta chain) described here comes from a study of shared clonotypes between healthy human individuals. At the level of the study: Serving as donors were a couple of women and a few men, whose ages spanned 18 to 49. Whole-study results and caveats: Represented diversity (both genetic and exposure-history) was limited by the small number of donors.

CDR1 is MDHEN and CDR2 is SYDVKM in the germline V gene. The CDR3 sequence is 12 residues long. The V end lost 2 bases, the J end lost 6 bases, and 7 bases lay between the germline ends. Data came from immunoSEQ multiplex PCR; TCRdb stores just in-frame clones and leaves some out. The table lists approximately 2,200,000 clones, around 93% of them singletons. As concerns this clone: Its antigen is as yet unknown.

The naive CD8 fraction comprised CD45RO-negative cells positively selected for CCR7 and excluded terminally differentiated effector memory CD45RA+ cells. Recent vaccinations or acute infections were absent in the healthy HIV-negative adult donors. Nashville, Tennessee was home to all donors, each a Caucasian adult. The rearrangement joins TRBV28 to TRBJ1-1; possible D gene TRBD1, 6 bases. The receptor was derived from a young man in good health. Some clones in this sample may be carry-over from other donors' samples. The sequenced material came from naive CD8+ T cells from PBMCs. For the CDR3, the DNA is TGTGCCAGCAGTTTACAGGGGCCTGAAGCTTTCTTT. Encoded protein: CASSLQGPEAFF.